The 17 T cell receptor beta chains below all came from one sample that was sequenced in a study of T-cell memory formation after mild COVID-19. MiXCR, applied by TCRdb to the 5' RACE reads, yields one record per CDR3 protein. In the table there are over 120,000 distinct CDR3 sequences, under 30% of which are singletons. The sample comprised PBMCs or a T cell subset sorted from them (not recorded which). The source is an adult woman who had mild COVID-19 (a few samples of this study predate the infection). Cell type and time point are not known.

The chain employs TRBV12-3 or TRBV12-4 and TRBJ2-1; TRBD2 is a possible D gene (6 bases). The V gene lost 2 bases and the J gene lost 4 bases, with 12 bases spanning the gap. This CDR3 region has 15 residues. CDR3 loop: CASSLTSGVYNEQFF. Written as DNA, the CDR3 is TGTGCCAGCAGTTTAACTTCGGGGGTATACAATGAGCAGTTCTTC.

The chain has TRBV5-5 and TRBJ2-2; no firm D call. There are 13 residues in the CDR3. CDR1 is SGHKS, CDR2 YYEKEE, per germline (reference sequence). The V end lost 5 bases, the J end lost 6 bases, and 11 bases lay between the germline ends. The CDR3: CASRPQTPGELFF. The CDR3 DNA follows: TGTGCCAGCAGACCCCAGACACCCGGGGAGCTGTTTTTT.

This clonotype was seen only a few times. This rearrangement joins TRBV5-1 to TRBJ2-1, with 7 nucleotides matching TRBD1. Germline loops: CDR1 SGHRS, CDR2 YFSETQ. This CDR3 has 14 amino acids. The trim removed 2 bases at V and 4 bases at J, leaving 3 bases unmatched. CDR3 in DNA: TGCGCCAGCAGCTTAAGGGGGCAATACAATGAGCAGTTCTTC. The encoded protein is CASSLRGQYNEQFF.

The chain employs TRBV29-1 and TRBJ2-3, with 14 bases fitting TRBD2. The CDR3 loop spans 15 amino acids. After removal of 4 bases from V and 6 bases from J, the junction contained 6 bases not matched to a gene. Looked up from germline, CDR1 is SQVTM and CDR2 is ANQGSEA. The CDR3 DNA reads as TGCAGCGTTGGGGGGACTAGCGGGAGTTCGGATACGCAGTATTTT. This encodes CSVGGTSGSSDTQYF.

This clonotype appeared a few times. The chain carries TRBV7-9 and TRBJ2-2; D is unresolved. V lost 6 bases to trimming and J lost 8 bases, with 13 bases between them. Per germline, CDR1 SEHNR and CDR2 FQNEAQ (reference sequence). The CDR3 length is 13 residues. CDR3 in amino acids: CASRRVQPGELFF. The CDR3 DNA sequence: TGTGCCAGCAGACGGGTCCAACCGGGGGAGCTGTTTTTT.

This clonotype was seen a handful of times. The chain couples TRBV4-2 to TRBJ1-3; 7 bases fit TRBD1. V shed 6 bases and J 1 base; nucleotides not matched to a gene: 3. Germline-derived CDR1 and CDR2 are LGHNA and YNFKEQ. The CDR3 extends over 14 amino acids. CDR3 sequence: CASRDRVSGNTIYF. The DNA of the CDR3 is TGTGCCAGCAGAGACAGGGTTTCTGGAAACACCATATATTTT.

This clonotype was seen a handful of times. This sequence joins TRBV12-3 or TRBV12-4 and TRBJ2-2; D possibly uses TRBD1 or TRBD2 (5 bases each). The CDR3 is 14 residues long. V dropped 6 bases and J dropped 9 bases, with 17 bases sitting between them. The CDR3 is CASSWDLLARELFF. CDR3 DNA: TGTGCCAGCAGCTGGGACCTATTGGCACGGGAGCTGTTTTTT.

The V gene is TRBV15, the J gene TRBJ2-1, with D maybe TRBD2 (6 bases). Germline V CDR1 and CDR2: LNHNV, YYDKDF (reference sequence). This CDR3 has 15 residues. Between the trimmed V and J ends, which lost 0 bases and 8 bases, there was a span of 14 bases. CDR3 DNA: TGTGCCACCAGCAGAGAATCTCGGTGGGGGGATGAGCAGTTCTTC. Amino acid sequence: CATSRESRWGDEQFF.

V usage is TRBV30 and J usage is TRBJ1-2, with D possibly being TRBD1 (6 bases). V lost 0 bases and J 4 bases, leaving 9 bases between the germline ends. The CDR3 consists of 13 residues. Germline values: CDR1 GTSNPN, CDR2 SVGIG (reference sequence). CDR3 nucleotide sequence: TGTGCCTGGAGTGTTACAGGGTTCTATGGCTACACCTTC. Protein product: CAWSVTGFYGYTF.

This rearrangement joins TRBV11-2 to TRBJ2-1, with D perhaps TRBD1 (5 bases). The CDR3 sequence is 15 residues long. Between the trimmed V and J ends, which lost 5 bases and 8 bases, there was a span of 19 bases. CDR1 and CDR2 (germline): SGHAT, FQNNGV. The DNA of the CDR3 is TGTGCCAGCAGCAACGGCCAGGGCGCGACCCATGAGCAGTTCTTC. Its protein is CASSNGQGATHEQFF.

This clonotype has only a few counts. In DNA, the CDR3 is TGCGCCAGCAGCTTGATGGGACAGGAGATAGATACGCAGTATTTT. Translated, it gives CASSLMGQEIDTQYF. J is TRBJ2-3 and V is TRBV5-1; 8 positions agree with TRBD1. Trimming removed 1 base from V and 5 bases from J; junction bases left unmatched: 6. Germline V lookup: CDR1 SGHRS, CDR2 YFSETQ. The CDR3 is made up of 15 amino acids.

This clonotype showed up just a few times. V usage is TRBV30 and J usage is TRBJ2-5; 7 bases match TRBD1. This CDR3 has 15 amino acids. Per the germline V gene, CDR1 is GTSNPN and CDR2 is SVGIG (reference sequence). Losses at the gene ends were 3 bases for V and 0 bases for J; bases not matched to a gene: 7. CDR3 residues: CAWSVGQLDQETQYF. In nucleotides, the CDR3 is TGTGCCTGGAGCGTGGGACAGCTCGACCAAGAGACCCAGTACTTC.

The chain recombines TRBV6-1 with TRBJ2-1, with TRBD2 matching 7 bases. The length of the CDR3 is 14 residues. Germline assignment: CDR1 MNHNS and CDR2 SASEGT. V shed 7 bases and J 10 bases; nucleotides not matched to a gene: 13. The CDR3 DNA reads TGTGCCAGCATCCCTAGCGGATCCCTTAGGGAGCAGTTCTTC. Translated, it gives CASIPSGSLREQFF.

The DNA for the CDR3 is TGCAGTGCTAGAGACAGGGGACGGGGCTACACCTTC. It codes for CSARDRGRGYTF. This chain connects TRBV20-1 to TRBJ1-2; possible D gene TRBD1, 6 bases. CDR1 and CDR2 (germline): DFQATT, SNEGSKA (reference sequence). This CDR3 has 12 residues. V dropped 0 bases and J dropped 8 bases, with 10 bases sitting between them.

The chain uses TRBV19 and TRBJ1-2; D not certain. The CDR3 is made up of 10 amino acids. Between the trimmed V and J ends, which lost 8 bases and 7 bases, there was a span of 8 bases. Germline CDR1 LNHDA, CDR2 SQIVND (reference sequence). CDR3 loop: CASWEGGYTF. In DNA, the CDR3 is TGTGCCAGTTGGGAGGGTGGCTACACCTTC.

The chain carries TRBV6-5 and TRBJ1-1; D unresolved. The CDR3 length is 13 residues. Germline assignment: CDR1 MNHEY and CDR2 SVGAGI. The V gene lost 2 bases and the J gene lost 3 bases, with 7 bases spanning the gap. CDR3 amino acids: CASSYRDDTEAFF. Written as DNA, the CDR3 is TGTGCCAGCAGTTACAGGGATGACACTGAAGCTTTCTTT.

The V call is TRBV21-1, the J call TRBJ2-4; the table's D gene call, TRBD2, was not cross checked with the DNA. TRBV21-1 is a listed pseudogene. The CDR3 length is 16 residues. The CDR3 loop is CASSTQIAVHKNIQYF. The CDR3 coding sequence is TGTGCCAGCAGCACCCAGATAGCGGTTCACAAAAACATTCAGTACTTC.